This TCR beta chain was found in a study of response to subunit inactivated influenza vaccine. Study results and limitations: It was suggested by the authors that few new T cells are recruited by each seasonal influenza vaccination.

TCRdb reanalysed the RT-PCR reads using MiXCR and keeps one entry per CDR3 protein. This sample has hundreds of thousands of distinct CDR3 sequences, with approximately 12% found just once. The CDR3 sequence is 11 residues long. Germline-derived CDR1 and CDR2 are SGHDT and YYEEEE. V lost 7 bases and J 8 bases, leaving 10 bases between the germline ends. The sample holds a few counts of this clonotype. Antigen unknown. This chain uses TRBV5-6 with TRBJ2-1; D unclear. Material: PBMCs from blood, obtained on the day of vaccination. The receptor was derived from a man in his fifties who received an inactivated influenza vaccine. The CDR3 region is CASGTVDEQFF. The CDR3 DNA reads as TGTGCCAGCGGAACTGTAGATGAGCAGTTCTTC.